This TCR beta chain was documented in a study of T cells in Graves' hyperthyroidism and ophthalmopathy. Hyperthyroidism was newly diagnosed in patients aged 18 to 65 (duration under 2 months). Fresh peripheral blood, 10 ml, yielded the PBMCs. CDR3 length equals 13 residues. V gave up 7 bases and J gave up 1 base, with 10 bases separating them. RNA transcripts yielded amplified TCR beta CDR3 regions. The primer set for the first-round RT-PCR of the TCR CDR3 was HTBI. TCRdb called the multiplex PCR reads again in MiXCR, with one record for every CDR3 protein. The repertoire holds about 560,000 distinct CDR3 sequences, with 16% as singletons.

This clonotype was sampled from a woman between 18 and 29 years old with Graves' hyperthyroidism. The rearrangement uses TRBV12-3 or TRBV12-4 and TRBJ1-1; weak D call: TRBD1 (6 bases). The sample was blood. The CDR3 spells CASTKGGNTEAFF. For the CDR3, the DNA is TGTGCCAGCACCAAAGGGGGGAACACTGAAGCTTTCTTT.